Following are 10 T cell receptor beta chains from one sample sequenced in a study of cytomegalovirus exposure and HLA in healthy donors listed by TCRdb under 2017. Receptor amplification or capture employed the immunoSEQ multiplex PCR assay. For the multiplex PCR, a mixture combining 60 forward primers for TCR Vbeta segments and 13 reverse primers for TCR Jbeta segments was used. In its TCRdb copy, this immuneACCESS table keeps in-frame sequences only and misses some clones. Where compared with another copy, unresolved V genes explain less than half of these, and the others have no known cause. For this sample the table gives tens of thousands of clones, of which 67% were detected only once. The ten biggest clones cover around 2.3% of the sample. Sequenced: PBMCs. The receptors derive from a man aged 30 to 45 in good health and CMV-seronegative.

The gene calls are TRBV2 and TRBJ2-2; 8 bases are a match to TRBD2. J gave up 6 bases and V 5 bases, and 20 bases lay outside the gene matches. There are 19 residues in the CDR3. Per germline, CDR1 SNHLY and CDR2 FYNNEI. In nucleotides, the CDR3 is TGTGCCAGCAGTTTGAGGACGGGGGGGCGGTTCAAAGGAGCCGGGGAGCTGTTTTTT. This codes for CASSLRTGGRFKGAGELFF.

V is TRBV7-8 and J is TRBJ1-2, with TRBD1 matching over 9 bases. V was clipped by 5 bases and J by 8 bases; unmatched bases: 9. The CDR3 sequence is 14 residues long. Germline CDR1 and CDR2: SGHVS and FQNEAQ. The CDR3 sequence is CASSPQGQGSGYTF. The CDR3 bases are TGTGCCAGCAGCCCCCAAGGACAGGGGAGCGGCTACACCTTC.

This clone was observed a single time. This sequence joins TRBV6-5 and TRBJ2-1; no firm D call. This CDR3 region has 13 residues. V lost 2 bases to trimming and J lost 9 bases, with 11 bases between them. The V gene's germline CDR1 is MNHEY and CDR2 SVGAGI. The CDR3 DNA reads as TGTGCCAGCAGTTACACAGCTAAGAGTGAGCAGTTCTTC. This encodes CASSYTAKSEQFF.

This clone appeared a few times. V usage is TRBV7-3 and J usage is TRBJ1-1; perhaps TRBD1 as D (6 bases). Trimming took off 5 bases at V and 2 bases at J, with 12 bases between the two ends. Germline V gene lookup returns CDR1 SGHTA and CDR2 FQGTGA. The CDR3 runs 14 residues. The CDR3: CASSRTGSNTEAFF. CDR3 DNA: TGTGCCAGCAGCAGAACAGGGAGTAACACTGAAGCTTTCTTT. Together with reference TRBV7-3 and TRBJ1-1, the CDR3 gives the full variable domain: GAGVSQTPSNKVTEKGKYVELRCDPISGHTALYWYRQSLGQGPEFLIYFQGTGAADDSGLPNDRFFAVRPEGSVSTLKIQRTERGDSAVYLCASSRTGSNTEAFFGQGTRLTVV.

The sample holds a few counts of this clone. The V and J genes are TRBV25-1 and TRBJ2-7, with 8 bases identical to TRBD1. Trimming at V came to 8 bases and at J to 4 bases, leaving 7 bases not matched to a gene. CDR1 is MGHDK, CDR2 SYGVNS, per germline. The CDR3 loop spans 13 amino acids. In DNA form, the CDR3 reads TGTGCCAGCCTCCAACAGGGGGGATACGAGCAGTACTTC. It is translated as CASLQQGGYEQYF.

The chain joins TRBV7-7 to TRBJ2-1; D possibly corresponds to TRBD2 (5 bases). Between the trimmed V and J ends, which lost 5 bases and 2 bases, there was a span of 19 bases. The V gene's germline CDR1 is SSHAT and CDR2 FNYEAQ (reference sequence). The CDR3 has 17 residues. The CDR3 DNA sequence: TGTGCCAGCAGCCCTCATGGTCAGGAGAGGGCCTACAATGAGCAGTTCTTC. It yields the protein CASSPHGQERAYNEQFF.

This clone was seen only a few times. The chain joins TRBV4-3 to TRBJ1-3; D uncertain. V lost 4 bases and J lost 8, with 12 bases in between. The V gene's germline CDR1 is LGHNA and CDR2 YSLEER. The length of the CDR3 is 13 residues. The chain's CDR3 is CASSPENGDTIYF. The CDR3 DNA reads as TGCGCCAGCAGCCCAGAAAACGGAGACACCATATATTTT.

The chain carries TRBV6-5 and TRBJ2-3, with D perhaps matching TRBD2 (6 bases). The CDR3 is made up of 13 amino acids. The germline CDR1 and CDR2 sequences are MNHEY and SVGAGI. The V end lost 5 bases, the J end lost 5 bases, and 11 bases lay between the germline ends. The CDR3 sequence is CASSPGLLDTQYF. DNA for the CDR3: TGTGCCAGCAGTCCGGGACTCCTAGATACGCAGTATTTT.

This chain links TRBV27 with TRBJ2-7; D remains unclear. The CDR3 is 14 amino acids. Germline lookup yields CDR1 MNHEY and CDR2 SMNVEV (reference sequence). Trimming left V 3 bases short and J 5 bases short, with 14 bases between. This CDR3 reads CASSFSNGYHEQYF. CDR3 DNA: TGTGCCAGCAGTTTTTCTAACGGGTACCACGAGCAGTACTTC.

The rearrangement uses TRBV13 and TRBJ2-2, with 13 positions matching TRBD2. The germline V gene encodes CDR1 PRHDT and CDR2 FYEKMQ (reference sequence). CDR3 length: 16 amino acids. V was clipped by 5 bases and J by 7 bases; unmatched bases: 7. The DNA for the CDR3 is TGTGCCAGCAGCAAAGGACTAGCGGGAGTAATCGGGGAGCTGTTTTTT. It yields the protein CASSKGLAGVIGELFF.